These 7 T cell receptor beta chains share one sample of origin, sequenced in a study of blood T cell repertoires in COVID-19. Sequenced by immunoSEQ multiplex PCR; TCRdb stores in-frame clones only, minus some. The table includes about 120,000 clones, just under 90% detected once. The source material was peripheral blood. The receptors were sampled from a woman aged 45 to 65 with acute or convalescent COVID-19.

The chain has TRBV19 and TRBJ1-5; the D is unclear. This CDR3 is built from 14 residues. V lost 5 bases and J 0 bases, leaving 8 bases between the germline ends. Per germline, CDR1 LNHDA and CDR2 SQIVND (reference sequence). The CDR3 is CASSQVNSNQPQHF. The CDR3 coding sequence is TGTGCCAGTAGTCAGGTCAATAGCAATCAGCCCCAGCATTTT.

The CDR3 bases are TGTGCCAGTAGTATGGGGACAGGCTACGAGCAGTACTTC. Translating it yields CASSMGTGYEQYF. This chain links TRBV19 with TRBJ2-7; 8 bases map to TRBD1. V lost 3 bases, J lost 3 bases, and 1 base stayed unmatched. This CDR3 is built from 13 residues. Looked up from germline, CDR1 is LNHDA and CDR2 is SQIVND (reference sequence).

The chain has TRBV11-2 and TRBJ2-5, with D perhaps TRBD1 (5 bases). The CDR3 is made up of 13 amino acids. CDR1 and CDR2 from the germline V gene are SGHAT and FQNNGV. The ends were cut back, 0 bases at V and 10 bases at J, with 12 bases in the middle. The DNA for the CDR3 is TGTGCCAGCAGCTTAGACCCGCAGGGTTTCCAGTACTTC. It codes for CASSLDPQGFQYF.

This clone showed up just once. The J gene is TRBJ2-2, the V gene TRBV19, with a weak D call TRBD1 (6 bases). Trimming took 4 bases from V and 4 from J, leaving 16 bases between them. The CDR3 is made up of 16 amino acids. The germline V gene encodes CDR1 LNHDA and CDR2 SQIVND (reference sequence). CDR3 protein: CASSTHRERGTGELFF. DNA of the CDR3: TGTGCCAGTAGTACCCACAGGGAAAGAGGCACCGGGGAGCTGTTTTTT. The variable domain in full, with the rest retrieved from reference TRBV19 and TRBJ2-2, is DGGITQSPKYLFRKEGQNVTLSCEQNLNHDAMYWYRQDPGQGLRLIYYSQIVNDFQKGDIAEGYSVSREKKESFPLTVTSAQKNPTAFYLCASSTHRERGTGELFFGEGSRLTVL.

The chain joins TRBV19 to TRBJ1-4; a weak D match, TRBD1 (6 bases). Trimming pared 7 bases from V and 3 bases from J, leaving 12 bases between. Germline V gene data show CDR1 as LNHDA and CDR2 as SQIVND (reference sequence). This CDR3 region has 14 residues. The CDR3 loop reads CASTVQGANEKLFF. CDR3 in DNA: TGTGCCAGTACCGTACAGGGAGCTAATGAAAAACTGTTTTTT.

This chain uses TRBV2 with TRBJ1-5; D is ambiguous. V was clipped by 7 bases and J by 10 bases, with 8 bases between them. Germline V gene sequence: CDR1 SNHLY, CDR2 FYNNEI. This CDR3 region has 10 residues. CDR3 protein: CASKWPPQHF. The CDR3 region has the DNA TGTGCCAGCAAGTGGCCACCCCAGCATTTT.

The chain recombines TRBV6-2 or TRBV6-3 with TRBJ2-2; D ambiguous. Per the germline V gene, CDR1 is MNHEY and CDR2 is SVGEGT. The CDR3 runs to 13 residues. Between the trimmed V and J ends, which lost 2 bases and 4 bases, there was a span of 5 bases. For the CDR3, the DNA is TGTGCCAGCAGTTACCCAGGCACCGGGGAGCTGTTTTTT. Residues: CASSYPGTGELFF.